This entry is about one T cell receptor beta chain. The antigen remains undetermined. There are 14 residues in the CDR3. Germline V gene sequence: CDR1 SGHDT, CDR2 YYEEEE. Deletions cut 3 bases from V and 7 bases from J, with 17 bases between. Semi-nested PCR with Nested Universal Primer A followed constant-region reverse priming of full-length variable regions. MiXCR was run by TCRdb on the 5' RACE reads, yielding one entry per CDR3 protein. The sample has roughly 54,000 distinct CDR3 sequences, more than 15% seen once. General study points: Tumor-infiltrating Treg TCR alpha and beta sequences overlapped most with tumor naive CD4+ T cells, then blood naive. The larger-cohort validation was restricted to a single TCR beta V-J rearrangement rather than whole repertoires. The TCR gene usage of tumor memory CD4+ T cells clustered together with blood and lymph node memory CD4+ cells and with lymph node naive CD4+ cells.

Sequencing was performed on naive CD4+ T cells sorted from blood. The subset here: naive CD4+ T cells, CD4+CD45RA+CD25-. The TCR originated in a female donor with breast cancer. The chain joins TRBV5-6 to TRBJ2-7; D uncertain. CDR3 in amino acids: CASSSVSLPREQYF. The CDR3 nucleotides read TGTGCCAGCAGCTCGGTAAGCCTACCTCGGGAGCAGTACTTC.